These 2 T cell receptor beta chains originate from one sample sequenced in a study of regulatory T cells in long-lasting Graves disease. Described time point: newly diagnosed GD, antithyroid drugs for less than 3 months. The TCR library was prepared using RNA isolated from PBMCs. Building of the TCR beta libraries involved iRepertoire HTBI primers and Arm-PCR of CDR3 regions. Via MiXCR, TCRdb re-called the multiplex PCR reads, giving one row per CDR3 protein. This sample carries 500,000 or so distinct CDR3 sequences, 15% to 20% of them seen once, and the ten largest clones take 12%. These data were likewise used in another study, on T cells in Graves' hyperthyroidism and ophthalmopathy.

The sample in question was peripheral blood mononuclear cells (PBMCs), obtained at new diagnosis, from a patient treated with antithyroid drugs. The source is a man in his forties with Graves disease.

This clonotype was observed at least ten times. This chain joins TRBV3-1 and TRBJ1-1; the D gene is possibly TRBD1 (6 bases). The CDR3 spans 14 residues. The germline gives CDR1 LGHDT, CDR2 YNNKEL (reference sequence). Trimming took off 0 bases at V and 11 bases at J, with 16 bases between the two ends. Here the CDR3 DNA reads TGTGCCAGCAGCCAAGATCAGAGACAGGTTGGGGCTTTCTTT. Translated: CASSQDQRQVGAFF.

This clonotype showed up just a few times. The rearrangement uses TRBV6-2 or TRBV6-3 and TRBJ1-4; no clear D gene. V was shortened by 6 bases and J by 3 bases, with 17 bases between the two germline ends. The CDR3 contains 16 residues. The germline V gene has CDR1 MNHEY and CDR2 SVGEGT. The CDR3 bases are TGTGCCAGCAGGGACCGCCATCCGTCTTCTAATGAAAAACTGTTTTTT. Its protein product is CASRDRHPSSNEKLFF.